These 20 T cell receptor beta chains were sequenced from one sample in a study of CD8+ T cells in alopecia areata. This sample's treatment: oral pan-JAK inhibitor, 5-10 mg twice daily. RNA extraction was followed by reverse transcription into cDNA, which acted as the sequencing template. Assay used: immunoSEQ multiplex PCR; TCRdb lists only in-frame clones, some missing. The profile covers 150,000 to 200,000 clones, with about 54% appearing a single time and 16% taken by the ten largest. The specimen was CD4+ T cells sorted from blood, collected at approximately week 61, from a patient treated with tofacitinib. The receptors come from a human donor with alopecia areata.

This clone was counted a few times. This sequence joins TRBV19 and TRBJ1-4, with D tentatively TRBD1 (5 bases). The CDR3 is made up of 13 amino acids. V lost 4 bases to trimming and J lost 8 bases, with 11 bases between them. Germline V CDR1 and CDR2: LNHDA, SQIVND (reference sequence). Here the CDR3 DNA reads TGTGCCAGTAGTAGAGGGGCGGGGGAAAAACTGTTTTTT. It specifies CASSRGAGEKLFF. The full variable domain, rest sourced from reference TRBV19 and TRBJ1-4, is DGGITQSPKYLFRKEGQNVTLSCEQNLNHDAMYWYRQDPGQGLRLIYYSQIVNDFQKGDIAEGYSVSREKKESFPLTVTSAQKNPTAFYLCASSRGAGEKLFFGSGTQLSVL.

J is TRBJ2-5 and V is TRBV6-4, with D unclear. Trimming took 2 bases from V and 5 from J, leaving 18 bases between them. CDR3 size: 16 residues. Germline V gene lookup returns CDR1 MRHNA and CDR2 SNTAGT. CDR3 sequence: CASSDPTDRTAETQYF. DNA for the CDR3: TGTGCCAGCAGTGACCCAACCGACCGGACCGCGGAGACCCAGTACTTC.

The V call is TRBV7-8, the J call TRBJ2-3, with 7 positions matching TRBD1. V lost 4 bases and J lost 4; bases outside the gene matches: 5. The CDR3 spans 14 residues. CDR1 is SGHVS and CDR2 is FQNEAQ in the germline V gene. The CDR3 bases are TGTGCCAGCAGCTCAGCCACAGGGGCAGATACGCAGTATTTT. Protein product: CASSSATGADTQYF.

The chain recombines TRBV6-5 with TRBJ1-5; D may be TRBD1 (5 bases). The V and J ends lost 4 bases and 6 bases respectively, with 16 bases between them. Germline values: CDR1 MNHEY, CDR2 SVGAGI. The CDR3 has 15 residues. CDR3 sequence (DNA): TGTGCCAGCAGTTCGGGTGCGCCAGGGTTTCAGCCCCAGCATTTT. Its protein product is CASSSGAPGFQPQHF.

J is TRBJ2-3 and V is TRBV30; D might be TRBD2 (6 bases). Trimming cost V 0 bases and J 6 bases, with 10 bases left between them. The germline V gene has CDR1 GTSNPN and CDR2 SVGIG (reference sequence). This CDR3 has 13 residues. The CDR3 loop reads CAWSVGLSDTQYF. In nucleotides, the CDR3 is TGTGCCTGGAGTGTAGGACTATCTGATACGCAGTATTTT. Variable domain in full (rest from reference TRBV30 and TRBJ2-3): SQTIHQWPATLVQPVGSPLSLECTVEGTSNPNLYWYRQAAGRGLQLLFYSVGIGQISSEVPQNLSASRPQDRQFILSSKKLLLSDSGFYLCAWSVGLSDTQYFGPGTRLTVL.

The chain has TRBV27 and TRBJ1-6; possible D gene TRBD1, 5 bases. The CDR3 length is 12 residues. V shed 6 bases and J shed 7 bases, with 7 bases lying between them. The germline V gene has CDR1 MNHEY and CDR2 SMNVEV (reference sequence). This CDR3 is CASSRGNSPLHF. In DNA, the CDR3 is TGTGCCAGCAGCCGGGGGAATTCACCCCTCCACTTT.

The CDR3 region is CAWSVGPFVSDEQYF. In nucleotides, the CDR3 is TGTGCCTGGAGTGTAGGACCGTTCGTCAGCGACGAGCAGTACTTC. V and J are TRBV30 and TRBJ2-7; D gene uncertain. In germline, CDR1 is GTSNPN, CDR2 SVGIG (reference sequence). The CDR3 has 15 residues. Trimming took 0 bases from V and 5 from J, leaving 17 bases between them.

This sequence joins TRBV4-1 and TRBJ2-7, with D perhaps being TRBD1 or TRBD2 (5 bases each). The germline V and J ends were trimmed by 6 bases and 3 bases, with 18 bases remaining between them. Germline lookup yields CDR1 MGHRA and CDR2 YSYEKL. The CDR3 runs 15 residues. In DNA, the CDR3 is TGCGCCAGCAGACAAACTTTCCGGGACGGCTACGAGCAGTACTTC. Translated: CASRQTFRDGYEQYF.

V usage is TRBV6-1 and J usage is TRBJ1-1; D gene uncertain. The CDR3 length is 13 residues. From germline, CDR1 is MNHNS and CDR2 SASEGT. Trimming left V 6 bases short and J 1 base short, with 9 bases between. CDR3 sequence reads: CASRGSENTEAFF. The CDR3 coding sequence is TGTGCCAGCAGGGGTTCGGAGAACACTGAAGCTTTCTTT.

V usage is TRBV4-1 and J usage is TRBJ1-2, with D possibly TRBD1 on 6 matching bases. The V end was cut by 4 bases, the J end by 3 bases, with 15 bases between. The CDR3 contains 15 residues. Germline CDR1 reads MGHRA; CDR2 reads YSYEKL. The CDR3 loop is CASSPSPAGDYGYTF. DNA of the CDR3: TGCGCCAGCAGCCCGAGCCCCGCAGGGGACTATGGCTACACCTTC.

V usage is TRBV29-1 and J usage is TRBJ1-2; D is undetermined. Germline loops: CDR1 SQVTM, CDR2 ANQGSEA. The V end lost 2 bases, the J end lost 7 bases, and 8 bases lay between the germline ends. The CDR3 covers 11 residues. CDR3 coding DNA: TGCAGCGTTGAACGGGGAGCTGGCTACACCTTC. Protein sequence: CSVERGAGYTF.

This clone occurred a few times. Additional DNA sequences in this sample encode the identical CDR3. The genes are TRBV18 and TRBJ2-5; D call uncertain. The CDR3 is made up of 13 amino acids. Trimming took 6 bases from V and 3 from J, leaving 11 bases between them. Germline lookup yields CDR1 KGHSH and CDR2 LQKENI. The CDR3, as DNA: TGTGCCAGCTCCCCTCCAAGTAAAGAGACCCAGTACTTC. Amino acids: CASSPPSKETQYF.

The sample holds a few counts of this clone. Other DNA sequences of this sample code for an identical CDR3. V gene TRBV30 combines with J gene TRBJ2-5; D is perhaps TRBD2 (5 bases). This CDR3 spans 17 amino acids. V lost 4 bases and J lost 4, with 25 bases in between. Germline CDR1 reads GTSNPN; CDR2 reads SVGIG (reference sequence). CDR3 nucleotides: TGTGCCTGGATAAAACATGGAGCGTGGGGTCGGGGAGAGACCCAGTACTTC. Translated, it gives CAWIKHGAWGRGETQYF.

The CDR3 is CASSPSSIPQGEQYF. Here the CDR3 DNA reads TGTGCCAGCAGCCCCTCTAGTATCCCCCAAGGCGAGCAGTACTTC. The gene calls are TRBV5-6 and TRBJ2-7; D is unclear. Trimming took 4 bases from V and 6 from J, leaving 20 bases between them. Germline assignment: CDR1 SGHDT and CDR2 YYEEEE. The CDR3 covers 15 residues.

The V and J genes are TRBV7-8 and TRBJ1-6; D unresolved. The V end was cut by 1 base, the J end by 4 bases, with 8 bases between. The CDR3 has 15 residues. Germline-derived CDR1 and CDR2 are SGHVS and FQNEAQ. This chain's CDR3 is CASSLDAVYNSPLHF. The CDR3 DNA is TGTGCCAGCAGCTTAGATGCAGTATATAATTCACCCCTCCACTTT.

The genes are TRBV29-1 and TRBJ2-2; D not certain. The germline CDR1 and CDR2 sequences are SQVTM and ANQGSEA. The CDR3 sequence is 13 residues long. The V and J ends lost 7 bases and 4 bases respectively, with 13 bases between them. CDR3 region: CSAMPEPTGELFF. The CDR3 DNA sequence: TGCAGCGCTATGCCCGAACCCACCGGGGAGCTGTTTTTT.

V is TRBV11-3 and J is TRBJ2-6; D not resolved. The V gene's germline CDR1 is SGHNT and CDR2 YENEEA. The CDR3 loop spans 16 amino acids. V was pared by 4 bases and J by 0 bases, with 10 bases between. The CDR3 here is CASSWSGPSGANVLTF. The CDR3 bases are TGTGCCAGCAGCTGGTCGGGCCCCTCTGGGGCCAACGTCCTGACTTTC.

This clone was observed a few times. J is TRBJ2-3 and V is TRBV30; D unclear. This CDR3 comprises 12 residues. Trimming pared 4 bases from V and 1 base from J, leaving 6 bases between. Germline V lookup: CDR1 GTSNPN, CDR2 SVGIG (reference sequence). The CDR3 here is CAWTPGTDTQYF. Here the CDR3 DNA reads TGTGCCTGGACCCCGGGCACAGATACGCAGTATTTT.

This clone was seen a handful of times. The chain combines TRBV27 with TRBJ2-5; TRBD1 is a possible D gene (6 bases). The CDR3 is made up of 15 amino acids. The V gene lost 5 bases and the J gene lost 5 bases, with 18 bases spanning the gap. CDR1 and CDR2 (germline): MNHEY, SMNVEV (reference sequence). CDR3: CASSPQQGVRETQYF. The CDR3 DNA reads TGTGCCAGCAGTCCCCAACAGGGAGTTCGGGAGACCCAGTACTTC.

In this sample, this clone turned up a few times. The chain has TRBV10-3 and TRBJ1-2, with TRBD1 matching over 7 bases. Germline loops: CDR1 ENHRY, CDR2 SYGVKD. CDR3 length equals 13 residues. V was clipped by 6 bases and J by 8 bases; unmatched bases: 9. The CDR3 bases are TGTGCCATCAGAGGACAGGTCCCTAGCGGCTACACCTTC. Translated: CAIRGQVPSGYTF.